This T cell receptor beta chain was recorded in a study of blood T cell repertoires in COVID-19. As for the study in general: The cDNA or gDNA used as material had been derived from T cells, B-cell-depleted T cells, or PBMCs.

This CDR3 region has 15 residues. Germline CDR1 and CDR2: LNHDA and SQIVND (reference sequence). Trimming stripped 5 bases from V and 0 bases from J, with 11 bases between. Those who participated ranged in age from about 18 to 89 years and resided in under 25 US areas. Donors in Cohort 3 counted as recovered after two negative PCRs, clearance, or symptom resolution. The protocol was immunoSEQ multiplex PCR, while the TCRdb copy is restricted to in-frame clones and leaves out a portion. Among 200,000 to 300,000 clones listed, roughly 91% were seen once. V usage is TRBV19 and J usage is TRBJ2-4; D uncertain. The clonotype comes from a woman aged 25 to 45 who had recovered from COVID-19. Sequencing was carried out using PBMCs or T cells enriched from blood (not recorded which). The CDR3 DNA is TGTGCCAGTAGTTCCGTTGGCGGAGCCAAAAACATTCAGTACTTC. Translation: CASSSVGGAKNIQYF.